This T cell receptor beta chain was identified in a study of response to subunit inactivated influenza vaccine. This clonotype was seen at least ten times. The V gene end was trimmed by 5 bases and the J gene end by 4 bases; junction bases not matched to a gene: 5. This CDR3 comprises 15 residues. From germline, CDR1 is SEHNR and CDR2 FQNEAQ (reference sequence). TCRdb called the RT-PCR reads again in MiXCR, with one record for every CDR3 protein. The table includes about 570,000 distinct CDR3 sequences, around 11% detected once. These sequences were also reported in another study, on T cells expressing NK-cell markers. As that report states: With UMIs, 5'RACE template switching was used to make TCR beta cDNA. All TCR beta repertoires analysed originated from sorted CD3+CD56+NKG2C+, CD3+CD56+NKG2C- and CD3+CD56-NKG2C+ T cells. Sequenced donors, eight in total, included seven who were HCMV-seropositive and one who was seronegative.

The receptor was isolated from a man between 45 and 60 years old who received an inactivated influenza vaccine. This rearrangement joins TRBV7-9 to TRBJ2-1, with 10 bases matching TRBD1. Specimen: PBMCs from blood, collected on the day of vaccination. The CDR3 bases are TGTGCCAGCAGCCTGGACAGGGGGTCTTACAATGAGCAGTTCTTC. It is translated as CASSLDRGSYNEQFF.